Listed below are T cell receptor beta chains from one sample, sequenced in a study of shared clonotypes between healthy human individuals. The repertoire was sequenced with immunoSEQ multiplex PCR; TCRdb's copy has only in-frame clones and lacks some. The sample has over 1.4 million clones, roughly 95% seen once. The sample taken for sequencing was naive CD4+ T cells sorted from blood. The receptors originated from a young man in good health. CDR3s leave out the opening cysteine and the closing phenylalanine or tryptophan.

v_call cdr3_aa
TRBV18 ASSPRILTGGSAEAF
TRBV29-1 SVEGTSGSLNEQF
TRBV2 ASSTAGEKLF
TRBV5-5 ASSRDRWNTEAF
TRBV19 ASSIVTRPTDTQY
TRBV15 ATSRKGQLSNYGYT
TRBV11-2 ASSPRPGRGYTDTQY
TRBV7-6 ASSLVGTATEAF
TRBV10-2 ASSESTGRKTQY
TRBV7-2 ASSPTYREQY
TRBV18 ASSPIAVQETQY
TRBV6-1 ASSELDRDSGNTIY
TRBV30 AWSLTFDT
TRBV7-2 ASSRPVAIGYT
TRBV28 ASSLPGVGYT
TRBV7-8 ASSFMGQGPTNYGYT
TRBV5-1 ASSLGPLGLAGVATQY
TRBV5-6 ASSYFGNTEAF
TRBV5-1 ASRPGGVATNEKLF
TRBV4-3 ASSQDFGASPPPEQY
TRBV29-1 SAWDRLNTEAF
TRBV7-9 ASSKSTYEQY
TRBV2 ASKAEILPTDTQY
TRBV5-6 ASSKYKYEQY
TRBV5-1 ASSFGRGPASGNTIY
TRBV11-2 ASSLGEGNTIY
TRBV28 ASTLGQISNQPQH
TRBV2 ASSESVVIRNEQF
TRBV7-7 ASSRTRAQETQY
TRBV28 ASSLDRTNTGELF
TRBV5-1 ASSLEGVGNTIY
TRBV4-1 ASSQGQGVYEQY
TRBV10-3 AISVRQGPNTEAF
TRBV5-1 ASSLDQGPPTDEQF
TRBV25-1 ASLGLAKNIQY
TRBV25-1 ASSESRPPQHNYGYT
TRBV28 ASSLYTGGRNIQY
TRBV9 ASSPPEWERYNEQF
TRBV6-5 ASSRSGSDETQY
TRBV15 ATSTLGDSPYEQY
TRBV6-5 ASSYNGRSYEQY
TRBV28 ASSYRGTYQPQH
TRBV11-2 ASSRRVAREKLF
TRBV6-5 ASSHRGGGTQY
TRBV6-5 ASSSQGSGANVLT
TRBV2 ASSFGLAEQY
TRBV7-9 ASSSFPSDGATNEKLF
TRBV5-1 ASNSGTNSGNTIY
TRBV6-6 ASNLRGGGDAF
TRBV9 ASSVRWTGELF
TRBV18 ASSSQPGPSSSYEQY
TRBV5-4 ASSFRGTEAF
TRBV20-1 SALGQETQY
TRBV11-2 ASSLGAVEKLF
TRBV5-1 ASSFYALADYTDTQY
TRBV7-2 ASSLKRANVLT
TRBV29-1 SVRTGGETQY
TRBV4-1 ASSQVRVVETQY
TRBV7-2 ASSLGGTQY
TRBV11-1 ASSAWAGKTYGYT